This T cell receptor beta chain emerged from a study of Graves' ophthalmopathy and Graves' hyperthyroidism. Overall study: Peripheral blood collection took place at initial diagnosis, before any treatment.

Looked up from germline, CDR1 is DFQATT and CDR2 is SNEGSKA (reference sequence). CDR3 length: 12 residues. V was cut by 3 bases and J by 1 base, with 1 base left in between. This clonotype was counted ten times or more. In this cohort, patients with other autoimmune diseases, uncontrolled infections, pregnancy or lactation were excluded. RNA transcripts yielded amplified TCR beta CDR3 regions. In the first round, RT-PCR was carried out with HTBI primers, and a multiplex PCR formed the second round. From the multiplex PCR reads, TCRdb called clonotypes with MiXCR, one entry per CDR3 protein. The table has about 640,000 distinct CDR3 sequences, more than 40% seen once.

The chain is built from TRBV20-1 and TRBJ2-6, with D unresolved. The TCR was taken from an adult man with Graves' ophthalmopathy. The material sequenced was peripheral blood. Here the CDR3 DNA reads TGCAGTGCTAGTTCTGGGGCCAACGTCCTGACTTTC. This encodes CSASSGANVLTF.